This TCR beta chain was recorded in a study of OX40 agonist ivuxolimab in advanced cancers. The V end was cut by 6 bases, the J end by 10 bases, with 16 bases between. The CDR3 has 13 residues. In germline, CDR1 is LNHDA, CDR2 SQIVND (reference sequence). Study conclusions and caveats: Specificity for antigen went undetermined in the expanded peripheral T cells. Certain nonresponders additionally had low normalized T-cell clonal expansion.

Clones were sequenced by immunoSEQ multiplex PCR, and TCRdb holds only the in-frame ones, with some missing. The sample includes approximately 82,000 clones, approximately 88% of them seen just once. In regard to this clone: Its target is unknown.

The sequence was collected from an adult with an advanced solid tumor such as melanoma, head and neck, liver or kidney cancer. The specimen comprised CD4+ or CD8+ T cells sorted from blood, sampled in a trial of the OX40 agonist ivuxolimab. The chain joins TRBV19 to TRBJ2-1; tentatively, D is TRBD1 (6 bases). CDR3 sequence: CASRQGWMGEQFF. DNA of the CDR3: TGTGCCAGTAGACAGGGATGGATGGGGGAGCAGTTCTTC. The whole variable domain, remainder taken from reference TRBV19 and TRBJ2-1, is DGGITQSPKYLFRKEGQNVTLSCEQNLNHDAMYWYRQDPGQGLRLIYYSQIVNDFQKGDIAEGYSVSREKKESFPLTVTSAQKNPTAFYLCASRQGWMGEQFFGPGTRLTVL.